Sequencing of this T cell receptor beta chain was carried out in a study of human T cells and chemical hapten exposure. Study details: Patch testing placed 0.01% DPC on the upper back, with readings at 6 days.

Germline values: CDR1 DFQATT, CDR2 SNEGSKA (reference sequence). There are 13 residues in the CDR3. This clonotype has more than one count but fewer than ten. One end of the junction fails to match germline, which may point to a read error. TCRdb fed the RACE reads into MiXCR, producing one record per CDR3 protein. The sample records about 270,000 distinct CDR3 sequences, approximately 7.5% being singletons. Sample time point: pre-sensitization, week 0. Treatment here: therapeutic diphenylcyclopropenone sensitization with weekly scalp DPC. Sequenced here: whole blood, sampled in connection with sensitization to the hapten diphenylcyclopropenone (DPC). The clonotype comes from a man younger than 35 with alopecia areata. Some clones in this sample may be carry-over from other donors' samples. The chain recombines TRBV20-1 with TRBJ1-1, with D perhaps TRBD1 (5 bases). The CDR3 DNA sequence: TGCAGTGCTAGAGCTGGGGGGAACTCTGAAGCTTTCTTT. Encoded protein: CSARAGGNSEAFF.